This T cell receptor (beta chain) was recovered during a study of blood T cell repertoires in COVID-19. Study summary: The origin of the acute and convalescent COVID-19 samples was the United States, Italy and Spain.

Here immunoSEQ multiplex PCR was the method, and the copy in TCRdb shows in-frame clones only, minus some. The sample holds about 94,000 clones, 65% to 85% seen once. This TCR was sampled from a man aged 55-75 years with acute or convalescent COVID-19. The sequenced material came from peripheral blood.

This CDR3 is CASSPSQGEVFHEQYF. The DNA for the CDR3 is TGTGCCAGCAGTCCCTCCCAGGGGGAGGTTTTCCACGAGCAGTACTTC. The gene calls are TRBV27 and TRBJ2-7, with D possibly TRBD1 on 7 matching bases. CDR3 length equals 16 residues. Between the trimmed V and J ends, which lost 5 bases and 5 bases, there was a span of 22 bases. Germline V CDR1 and CDR2: MNHEY, SMNVEV (reference sequence).